The sequence of this T cell receptor beta chain was determined in a study of response to subunit inactivated influenza vaccine. CDR3 length equals 15 residues. The trim removed 4 bases at V and 9 bases at J, leaving 10 bases unmatched. CDR1 and CDR2 (germline): SGHKS, YYEKEE (reference sequence). TCRdb passed the RT-PCR reads through MiXCR, listing each CDR3 protein once. In the table there are roughly 290,000 distinct CDR3 sequences, less than 25% of which are singletons. This clonotype showed up many times. Sequencing was performed on PBMCs from blood, taken approximately 20 months after vaccination. The TCR originated in a man aged 50 to 69 who received an inactivated influenza vaccine. The J gene is TRBJ1-6, the V gene TRBV5-5; 7 bases map to TRBD1. The CDR3 region is CASSLNRGKGSPLHF. The CDR3 DNA sequence: TGTGCCAGCAGCCTAAACAGGGGAAAGGGTTCACCCCTCCACTTT.